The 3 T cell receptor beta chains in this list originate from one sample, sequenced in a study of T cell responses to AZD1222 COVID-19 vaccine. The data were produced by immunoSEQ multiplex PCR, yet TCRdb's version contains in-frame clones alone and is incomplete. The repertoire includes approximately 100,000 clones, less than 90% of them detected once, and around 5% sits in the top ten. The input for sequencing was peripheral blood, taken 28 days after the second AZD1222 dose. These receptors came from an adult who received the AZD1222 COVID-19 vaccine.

The CDR3 is CASSLGEKLFF. The CDR3 bases are TGCGCCAGCAGCTTGGGTGAAAAACTGTTTTTT. The rearrangement uses TRBV5-1 and TRBJ1-4; the D is unclear. Per the germline V gene, CDR1 is SGHRS and CDR2 is YFSETQ. The CDR3 extends over 11 amino acids. Trimming removed 0 bases from V and 7 bases from J, with 1 base in between.

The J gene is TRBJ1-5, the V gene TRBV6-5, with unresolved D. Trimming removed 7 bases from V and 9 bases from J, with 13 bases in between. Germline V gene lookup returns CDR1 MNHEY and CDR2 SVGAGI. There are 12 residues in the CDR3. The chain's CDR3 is CASKGVGGPQHF. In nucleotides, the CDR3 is TGTGCCAGCAAGGGCGTCGGAGGGCCCCAGCATTTT.

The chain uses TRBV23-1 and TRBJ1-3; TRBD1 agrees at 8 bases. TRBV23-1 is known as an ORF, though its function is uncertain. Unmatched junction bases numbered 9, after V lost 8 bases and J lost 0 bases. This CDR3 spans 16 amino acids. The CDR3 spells CASDRGRNFSGNTIYF. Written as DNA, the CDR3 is TGCGCCAGCGACAGGGGCCGGAACTTCTCTGGAAACACCATATATTTT.